What follows are 10 T cell receptor beta chains derived from one specimen sequenced in a study of T-cell reconstitution after alpha-beta-depleted transplantation in children. Unique molecular identifiers were incorporated when the TCRbeta library was constructed. From the PCR reads, TCRdb called clonotypes with MiXCR, one entry per CDR3 protein. The repertoire holds approximately 350,000 distinct CDR3 sequences, with roughly 15% as singletons. The specimen was PBMCs, mostly from graft donor cells, collected 360 days after TCRalphabeta/CD19-depleted stem cell transplant. The source of these receptors is a male patient between 2 and 10 years old who had a stem cell transplant for acute lymphoblastic leukemia, so the T cells may come from the graft donor.

This clonotype has only one observation. The rearrangement joins TRBV18 to TRBJ1-2; 8 bases agree with TRBD1. CDR1 is KGHSH and CDR2 is LQKENI in the germline V gene. CDR3 length: 15 amino acids. The J segment lost 0 bases and the V segment lost 3 bases, leaving 3 bases of the junction unmatched. CDR3: CASSPQGASNYGYTF. Here the CDR3 DNA reads TGTGCCAGCTCACCCCAGGGGGCGTCTAACTATGGCTACACCTTC.

The chain carries TRBV29-1 and TRBJ2-1; no firm D call. Trimming took off 5 bases at V and 6 bases at J, with 5 bases between the two ends. The length of the CDR3 is 10 residues. CDR1 is SQVTM, CDR2 ANQGSEA, per germline. CDR3 nucleotides: TGCAGCGTTACAGTCAATGAGCAGTTCTTC. Its protein is CSVTVNEQFF.

This clonotype was observed a handful of times. The chain carries TRBV10-3 and TRBJ2-1; perhaps D is TRBD1 or TRBD2 (7 bases each). V was cut by 4 bases and J by 8 bases, with 18 bases left in between. Germline V gene sequence: CDR1 ENHRY, CDR2 SYGVKD. There are 15 residues in the CDR3. The CDR3 loop reads CAISAGGGGFDEQFF. In nucleotides, the CDR3 is TGTGCCATCAGTGCAGGGGGAGGGGGCTTCGATGAGCAGTTCTTC.

This clonotype came up a few times. This rearrangement joins TRBV28 to TRBJ2-2, with 12 bases aligning to TRBD2. This CDR3 is 21 amino acids long. V lost 2 bases, J lost 5 bases, and 18 bases stayed unmatched. Looked up from germline, CDR1 is MDHEN and CDR2 is SYDVKM. CDR3 protein: CASSLSLPGLAGLGGTGELFF. The CDR3 DNA is TGTGCCAGCAGTTTAAGTCTTCCGGGACTAGCGGGCTTGGGTGGGACCGGGGAGCTGTTTTTT.

The rearrangement links TRBV15 to TRBJ2-3; D remains ambiguous. The CDR3 length is 14 residues. V lost 0 bases, J lost 3 bases, and 7 bases lay in between. CDR1 and CDR2 (germline): LNHNV, YYDKDF (reference sequence). The CDR3 nucleotides read TGTGCCACCAGCAGAGACGCTTTTACAGATACGCAGTATTTT. Translating gives CATSRDAFTDTQYF.

The rearrangement joins TRBV29-1 to TRBJ2-3; possible D gene TRBD2, 5 bases. Trimming took off 4 bases at V and 4 bases at J, with 12 bases between the two ends. Per germline, CDR1 SQVTM and CDR2 ANQGSEA. The CDR3 contains 13 residues. The CDR3 DNA reads TGCAGCGTTGTGAGGGCCGCCGCAGATACGCAGTATTTT. Its protein is CSVVRAAADTQYF.

The chain employs TRBV28 and TRBJ2-7; 10 nucleotides line up with TRBD1. With V trimmed by 5 bases and J by 5 bases, 9 bases remained unmatched. The CDR3 is made up of 15 amino acids. Germline V lookup: CDR1 MDHEN, CDR2 SYDVKM. The CDR3: CASSHMGQGTDEQYF. CDR3 in DNA: TGTGCCAGCAGTCATATGGGACAGGGGACCGACGAGCAGTACTTC.

The chain employs TRBV18 and TRBJ2-7; D gene unclear. The CDR3 is 12 amino acids. In germline, CDR1 is KGHSH, CDR2 LQKENI. V gave up 5 bases and J gave up 7 bases, with 12 bases separating them. CDR3 DNA: TGTGCCAGCTCATTTTCCCAGAGGGAGCAGTACTTC. Translation: CASSFSQREQYF.

The genes are TRBV4-1 and TRBJ1-1; 7 positions match TRBD1. The CDR3 runs 16 residues. V shed 4 bases and J 7 bases; nucleotides not matched to a gene: 15. Per the germline V gene, CDR1 is MGHRA and CDR2 is YSYEKL. The chain's CDR3 is CASSLRGQGEIGEAFF. As DNA, the CDR3 is TGCGCCAGCAGCCTGCGGGGCCAGGGGGAGATTGGTGAAGCTTTCTTT.

In this sample, this clonotype turned up a few times. The J gene is TRBJ1-1, the V gene TRBV20-1; TRBD1 is a possible D gene (6 bases). Trimming cost V 3 bases and J 1 base, with 9 bases left between them. Germline loops: CDR1 DFQATT, CDR2 SNEGSKA (reference sequence). The CDR3 spans 13 residues. DNA of the CDR3: TGCAGTGCTAGGGCGACAGGGAACACTGAAGCTTTCTTT. Translation: CSARATGNTEAFF.